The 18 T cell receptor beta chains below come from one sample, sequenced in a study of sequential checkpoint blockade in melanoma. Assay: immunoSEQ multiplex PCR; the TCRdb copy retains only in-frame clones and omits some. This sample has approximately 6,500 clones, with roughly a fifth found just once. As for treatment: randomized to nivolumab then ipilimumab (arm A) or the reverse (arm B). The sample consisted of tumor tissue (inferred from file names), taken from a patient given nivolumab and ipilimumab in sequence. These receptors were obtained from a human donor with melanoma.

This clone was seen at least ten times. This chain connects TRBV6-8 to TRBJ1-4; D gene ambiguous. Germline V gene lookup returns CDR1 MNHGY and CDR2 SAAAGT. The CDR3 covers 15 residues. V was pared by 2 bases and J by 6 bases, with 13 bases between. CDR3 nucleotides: TGTGCCAGCAGTTACATAGGGTTTGCTGATGAAAAACTGTTTTTT. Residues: CASSYIGFADEKLFF.

The CDR3: CSAEGQGETGANVLTF. The DNA for the CDR3 is TGCAGCGCCGAGGGGCAGGGAGAAACTGGGGCCAACGTCCTGACTTTC. The V call is TRBV29-1, the J call TRBJ2-6; the D call may be TRBD1 or TRBD2 (5 bases each). V dropped 7 bases and J dropped 2 bases, with 18 bases sitting between them. Germline V gives CDR1 SQVTM, CDR2 ANQGSEA. The CDR3 length is 16 residues.

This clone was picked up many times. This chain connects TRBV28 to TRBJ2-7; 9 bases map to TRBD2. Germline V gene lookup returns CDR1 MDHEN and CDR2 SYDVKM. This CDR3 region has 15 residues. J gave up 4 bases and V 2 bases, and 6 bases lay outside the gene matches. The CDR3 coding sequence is TGTGCCAGCAGTTTACCGGGGACTAGCAGGTACGAGCAGTACTTC. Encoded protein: CASSLPGTSRYEQYF. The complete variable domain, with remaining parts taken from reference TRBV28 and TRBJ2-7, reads DVKVTQSSRYLVKRTGEKVFLECVQDMDHENMFWYRQDPGLGLRLIYFSYDVKMKEKGDIPEGYSVSREKKERFSLILESASTNQTSMYLCASSLPGTSRYEQYFGPGTRLTVT.

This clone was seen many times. The CDR3 loop is CASSYPPSTETQYF. In DNA form, the CDR3 reads TGTGCCAGCAGTTACCCCCCTTCGACCGAGACCCAGTACTTC. This rearrangement joins TRBV6-8 to TRBJ2-5; unclear D gene. V lost 2 bases, J lost 5 bases, and 12 bases lay in between. The V gene's germline CDR1 is MNHGY and CDR2 SAAAGT. The CDR3 length is 14 residues.

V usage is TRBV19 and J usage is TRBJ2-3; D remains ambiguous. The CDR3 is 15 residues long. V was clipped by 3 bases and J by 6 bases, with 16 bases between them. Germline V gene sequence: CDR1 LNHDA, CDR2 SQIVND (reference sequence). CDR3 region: CASSITPGPPDTQYF. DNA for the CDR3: TGTGCCAGTAGTATTACACCCGGACCACCTGATACGCAGTATTTT.

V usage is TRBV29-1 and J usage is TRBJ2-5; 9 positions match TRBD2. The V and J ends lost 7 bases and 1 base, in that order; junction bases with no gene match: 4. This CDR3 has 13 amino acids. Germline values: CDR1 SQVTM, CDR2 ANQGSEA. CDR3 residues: CSARLAVQETQYF. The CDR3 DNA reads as TGCAGCGCTAGACTAGCGGTCCAAGAGACCCAGTACTTC.

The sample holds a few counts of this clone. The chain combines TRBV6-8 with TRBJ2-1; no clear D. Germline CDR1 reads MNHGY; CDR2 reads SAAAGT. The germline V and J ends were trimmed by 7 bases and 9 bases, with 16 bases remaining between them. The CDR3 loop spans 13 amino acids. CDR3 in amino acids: CASNNGLRPEQFF. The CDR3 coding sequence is TGTGCCAGCAATAATGGTCTGCGGCCTGAGCAGTTCTTC.

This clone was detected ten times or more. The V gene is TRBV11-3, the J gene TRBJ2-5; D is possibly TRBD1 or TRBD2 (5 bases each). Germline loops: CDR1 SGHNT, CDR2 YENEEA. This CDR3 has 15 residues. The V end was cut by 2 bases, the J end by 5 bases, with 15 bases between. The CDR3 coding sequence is TGTGCCAGCAGCTTATTTCTAAGAGAGGGGGAGACCCAGTACTTC. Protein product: CASSLFLREGETQYF.

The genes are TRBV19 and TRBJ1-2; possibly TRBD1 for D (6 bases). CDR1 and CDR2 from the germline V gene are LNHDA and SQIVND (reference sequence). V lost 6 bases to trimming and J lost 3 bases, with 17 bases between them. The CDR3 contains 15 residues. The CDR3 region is CASSTQGRGDYGYTF. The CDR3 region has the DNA TGTGCCAGTAGCACACAGGGTAGAGGAGACTATGGCTACACCTTC. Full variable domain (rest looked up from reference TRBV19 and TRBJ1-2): DGGITQSPKYLFRKEGQNVTLSCEQNLNHDAMYWYRQDPGQGLRLIYYSQIVNDFQKGDIAEGYSVSREKKESFPLTVTSAQKNPTAFYLCASSTQGRGDYGYTFGSGTRLTVV.

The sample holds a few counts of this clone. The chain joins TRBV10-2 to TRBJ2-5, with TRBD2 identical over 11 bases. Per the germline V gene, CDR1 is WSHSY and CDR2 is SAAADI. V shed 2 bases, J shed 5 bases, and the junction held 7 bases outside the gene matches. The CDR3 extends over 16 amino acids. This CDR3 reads CASSEGRLAGYETQYF. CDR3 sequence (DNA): TGCGCCAGCAGTGAGGGGAGACTAGCGGGATACGAGACCCAGTACTTC.

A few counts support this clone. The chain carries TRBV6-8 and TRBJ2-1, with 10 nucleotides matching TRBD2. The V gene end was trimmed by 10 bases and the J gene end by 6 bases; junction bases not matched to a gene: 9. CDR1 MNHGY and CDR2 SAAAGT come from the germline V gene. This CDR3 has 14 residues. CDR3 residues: CAISSGSFLNEQFF. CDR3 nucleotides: TGTGCCATTTCTAGCGGGAGCTTCCTCAATGAGCAGTTCTTC.

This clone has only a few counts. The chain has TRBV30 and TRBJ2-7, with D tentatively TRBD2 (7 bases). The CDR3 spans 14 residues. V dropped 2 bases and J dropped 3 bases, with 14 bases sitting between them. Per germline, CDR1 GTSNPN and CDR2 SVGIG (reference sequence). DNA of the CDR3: TGTGCCTGGAGTTGGCGAGGGGGGGGCTACGAGCAGTACTTC. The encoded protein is CAWSWRGGGYEQYF.

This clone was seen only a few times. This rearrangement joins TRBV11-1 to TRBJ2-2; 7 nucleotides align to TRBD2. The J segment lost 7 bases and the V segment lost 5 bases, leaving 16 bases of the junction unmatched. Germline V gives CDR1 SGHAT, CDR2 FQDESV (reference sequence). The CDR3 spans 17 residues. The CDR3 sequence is CASSPGPVGGWSGELFF. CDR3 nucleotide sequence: TGTGCCAGCAGCCCCGGGCCAGTCGGGGGGTGGAGCGGGGAGCTGTTTTTT.

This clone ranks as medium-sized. The chain's CDR3 is CASSVEPGQGEQYF. The CDR3 nucleotides are TGTGCCAGCAGCGTAGAGCCAGGGCAAGGCGAGCAGTACTTC. The chain joins TRBV9 to TRBJ2-7; D perhaps matches TRBD1 (5 bases). The V end lost 0 bases, the J end lost 6 bases, and 13 bases lay between the germline ends. The CDR3 contains 14 residues. Germline CDR1 and CDR2: SGDLS and YYNGEE.

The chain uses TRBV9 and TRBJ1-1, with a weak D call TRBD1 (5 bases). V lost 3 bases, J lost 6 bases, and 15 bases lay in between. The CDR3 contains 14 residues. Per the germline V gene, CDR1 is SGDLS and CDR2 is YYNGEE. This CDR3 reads CASSAQGSGAEAFF. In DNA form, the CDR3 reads TGTGCCAGCAGCGCGCAGGGCTCCGGGGCTGAAGCTTTCTTT.

Here the CDR3 reads CASSLDILQPQHF. CDR3 DNA sequence: TGTGCCAGCAGTTTAGATATCCTCCAGCCCCAGCATTTT. The gene calls are TRBV6-8 and TRBJ1-5, with D unclear. V was trimmed by 4 bases and J by 7 bases, leaving 11 bases between them. The length of the CDR3 is 13 residues. Germline assignment: CDR1 MNHGY and CDR2 SAAAGT.

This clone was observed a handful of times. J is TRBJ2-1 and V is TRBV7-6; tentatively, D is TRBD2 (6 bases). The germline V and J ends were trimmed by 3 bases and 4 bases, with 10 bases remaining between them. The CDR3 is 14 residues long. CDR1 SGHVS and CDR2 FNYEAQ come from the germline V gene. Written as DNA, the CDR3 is TGTGCCAGCAGCTTGGACGGGAGTTACAATGAGCAGTTCTTC. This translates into CASSLDGSYNEQFF.

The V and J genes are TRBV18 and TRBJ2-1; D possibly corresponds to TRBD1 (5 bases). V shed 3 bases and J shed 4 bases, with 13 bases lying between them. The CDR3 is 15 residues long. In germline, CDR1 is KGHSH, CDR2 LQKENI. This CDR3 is CASSPRTSLYNEQFF. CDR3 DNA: TGTGCCAGCTCACCTAGGACATCCCTTTACAATGAGCAGTTCTTC.